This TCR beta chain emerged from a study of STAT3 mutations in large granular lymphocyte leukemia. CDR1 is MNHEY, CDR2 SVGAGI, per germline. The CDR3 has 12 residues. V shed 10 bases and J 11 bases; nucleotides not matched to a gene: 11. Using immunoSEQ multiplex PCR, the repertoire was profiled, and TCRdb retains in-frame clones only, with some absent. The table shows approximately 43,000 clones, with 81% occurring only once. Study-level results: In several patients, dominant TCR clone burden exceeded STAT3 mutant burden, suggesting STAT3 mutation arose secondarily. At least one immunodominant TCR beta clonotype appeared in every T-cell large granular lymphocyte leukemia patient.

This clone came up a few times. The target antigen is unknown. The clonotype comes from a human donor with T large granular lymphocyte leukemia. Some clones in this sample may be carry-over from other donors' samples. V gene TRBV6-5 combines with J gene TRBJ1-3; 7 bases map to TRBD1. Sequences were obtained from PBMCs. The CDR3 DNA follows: TGTGCCACCAGGGGGGTGGGGACAGCCATATATTTT. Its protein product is CATRGVGTAIYF.